The T cell receptor (beta chain) under discussion was sequenced for a study of identical twins. General study points: Donors were not followed over many years; analysis was cross-sectional. Whereas memory repertoires showed no such difference, abundant cord blood beta clonotypes carried fewer insertions. Compared with models, monozygotic twins showed more out-of-frame TCR alpha sharing.

Looked up from germline, CDR1 is SGHTA and CDR2 is FQGTGA. V was pared by 5 bases and J by 5 bases, with 9 bases between. This CDR3 comprises 13 residues. This clonotype was counted only a few times. Its cognate antigen is unknown. TCRdb reprocessed the 5' RACE reads via MiXCR and lists one record per CDR3 protein. The sample has hundreds of thousands of distinct CDR3 sequences, 8.6% seen once. The same sample was also used in a study of yellow fever vaccine responses in identical twins. As that report states: Twins' vaccine T cell response reportedly gave the appearance of partial convergence and partial personalization.

The origin of this receptor is a woman aged 18 to 35 in good health. The rearrangement links TRBV7-3 to TRBJ2-2, with no clear D. Material: PBMCs. The CDR3 coding sequence is TGTGCCAGCAGCCCCTATGGAACCGGGGAGCTGTTTTTT. The encoded protein is CASSPYGTGELFF.